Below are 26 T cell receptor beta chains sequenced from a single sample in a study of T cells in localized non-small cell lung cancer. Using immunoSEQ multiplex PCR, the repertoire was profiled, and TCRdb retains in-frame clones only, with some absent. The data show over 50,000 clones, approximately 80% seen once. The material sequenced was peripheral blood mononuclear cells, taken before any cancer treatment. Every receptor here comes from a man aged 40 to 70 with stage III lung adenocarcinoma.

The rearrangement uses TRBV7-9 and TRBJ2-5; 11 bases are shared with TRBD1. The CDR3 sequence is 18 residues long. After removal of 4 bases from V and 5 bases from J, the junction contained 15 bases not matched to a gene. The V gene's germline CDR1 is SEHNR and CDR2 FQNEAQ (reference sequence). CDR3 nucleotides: TGTGCCAGCAGCTCCTACTTGGTGGGGACAGGGGGTGAGGAGACCCAGTACTTC. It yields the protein CASSSYLVGTGGEETQYF.

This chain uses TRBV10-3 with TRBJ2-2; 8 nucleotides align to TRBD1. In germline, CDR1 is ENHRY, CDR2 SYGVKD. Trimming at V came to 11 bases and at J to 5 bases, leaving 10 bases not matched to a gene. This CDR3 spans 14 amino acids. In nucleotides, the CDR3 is TGTGCCTCCACCGTACAGGGGGGTACCGGGGAGCTGTTTTTT. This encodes CASTVQGGTGELFF.

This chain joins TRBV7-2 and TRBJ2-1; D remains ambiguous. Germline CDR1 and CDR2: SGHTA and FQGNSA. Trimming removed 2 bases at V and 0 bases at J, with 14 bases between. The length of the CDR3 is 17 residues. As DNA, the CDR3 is TGTGCCAGCAGCTTATCGGCTTACCAGAGCTCCTACAATGAGCAGTTCTTC. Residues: CASSLSAYQSSYNEQFF.

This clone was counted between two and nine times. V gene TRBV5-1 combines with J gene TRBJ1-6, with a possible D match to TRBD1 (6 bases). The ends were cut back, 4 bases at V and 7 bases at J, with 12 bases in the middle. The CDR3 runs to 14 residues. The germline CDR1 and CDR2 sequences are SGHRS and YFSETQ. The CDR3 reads CASSLGQKNSPLHF. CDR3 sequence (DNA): TGCGCCAGCAGCCTAGGACAGAAGAATTCACCCCTCCACTTT.

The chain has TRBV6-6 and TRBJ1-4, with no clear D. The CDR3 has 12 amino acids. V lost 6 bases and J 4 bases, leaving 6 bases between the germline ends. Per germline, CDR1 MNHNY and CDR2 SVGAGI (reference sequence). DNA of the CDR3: TGTGCCAGCAGCCGGGTTAATGAAAAACTGTTTTTT. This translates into CASSRVNEKLFF.

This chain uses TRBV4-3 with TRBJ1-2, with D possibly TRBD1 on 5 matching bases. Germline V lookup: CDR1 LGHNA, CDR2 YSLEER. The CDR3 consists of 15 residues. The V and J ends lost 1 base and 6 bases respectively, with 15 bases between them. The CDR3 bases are TGCGCCAGCAGCCAAGGCGAGGGGAACTATAATGGCTACACCTTC. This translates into CASSQGEGNYNGYTF.

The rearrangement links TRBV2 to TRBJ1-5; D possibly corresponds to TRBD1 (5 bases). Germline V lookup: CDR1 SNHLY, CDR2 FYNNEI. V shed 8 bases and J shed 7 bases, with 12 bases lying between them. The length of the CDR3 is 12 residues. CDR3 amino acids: CASQGSQQPQHF. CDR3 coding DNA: TGTGCCAGCCAGGGTTCTCAGCAGCCCCAGCATTTT. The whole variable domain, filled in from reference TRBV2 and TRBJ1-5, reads EPEVTQTPSHQVTQMGQEVILRCVPISNHLYFYWYRQILGQKVEFLVSFYNNEISEKSEIFDDQFSVERPDGSNFTLKIRSTKLEDSAMYFCASQGSQQPQHFGDGTRLSIL.

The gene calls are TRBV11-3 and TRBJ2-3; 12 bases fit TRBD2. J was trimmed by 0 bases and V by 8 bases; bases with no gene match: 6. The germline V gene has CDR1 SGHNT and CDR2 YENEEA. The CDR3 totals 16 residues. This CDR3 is CASRWGTSGSTDTQYF. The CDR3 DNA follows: TGTGCCAGCCGCTGGGGGACTAGCGGGAGCACAGATACGCAGTATTTT.

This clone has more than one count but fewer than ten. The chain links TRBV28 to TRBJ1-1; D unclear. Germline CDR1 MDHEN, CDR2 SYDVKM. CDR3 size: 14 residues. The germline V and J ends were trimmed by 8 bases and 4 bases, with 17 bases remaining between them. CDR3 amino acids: CASLPPGMGTEAFF. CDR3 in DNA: TGTGCCAGCCTACCTCCGGGAATGGGCACTGAAGCTTTCTTT.

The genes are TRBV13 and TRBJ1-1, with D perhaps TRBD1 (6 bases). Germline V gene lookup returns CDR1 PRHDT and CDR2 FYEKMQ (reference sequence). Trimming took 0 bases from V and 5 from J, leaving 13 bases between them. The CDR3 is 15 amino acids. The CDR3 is CASSLGGAGRTEAFF. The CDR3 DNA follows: TGTGCCAGCAGCTTAGGGGGGGCAGGGAGGACTGAAGCTTTCTTT. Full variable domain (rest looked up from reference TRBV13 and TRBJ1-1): AAGVIQSPRHLIKEKRETATLKCYPIPRHDTVYWYQQGPGQDPQFLISFYEKMQSDKGSIPDRFSAQQFSDYHSELNMSSLELGDSALYFCASSLGGAGRTEAFFGQGTRLTVV.

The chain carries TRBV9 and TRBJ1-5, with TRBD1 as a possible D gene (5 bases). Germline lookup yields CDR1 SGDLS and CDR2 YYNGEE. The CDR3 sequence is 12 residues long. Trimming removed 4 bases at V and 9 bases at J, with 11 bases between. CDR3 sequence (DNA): TGTGCCAGCAGCCAGGGAGAGTGGCCCCAGCATTTT. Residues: CASSQGEWPQHF. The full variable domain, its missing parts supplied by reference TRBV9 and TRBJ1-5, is DSGVTQTPKHLITATGQRVTLRCSPRSGDLSVYWYQQSLDQGLQFLIQYYNGEERAKGNILERFSAQQFPDLHSELNLSSLELGDSALYFCASSQGEWPQHFGDGTRLSIL.

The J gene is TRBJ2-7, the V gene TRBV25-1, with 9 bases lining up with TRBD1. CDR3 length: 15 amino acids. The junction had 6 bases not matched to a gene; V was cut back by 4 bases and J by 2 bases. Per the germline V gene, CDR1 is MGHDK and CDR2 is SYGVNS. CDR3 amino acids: CASSVLGTGTYEQYF. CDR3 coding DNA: TGTGCCAGCAGTGTCCTTGGGACAGGGACCTACGAGCAGTACTTC.

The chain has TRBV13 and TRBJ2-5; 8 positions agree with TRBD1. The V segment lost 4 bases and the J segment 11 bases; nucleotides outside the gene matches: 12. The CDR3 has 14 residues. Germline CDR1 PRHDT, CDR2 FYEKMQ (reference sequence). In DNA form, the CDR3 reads TGTGCCAGCAGCTCGCGACAGGGGAGGCAAGAGCAGTACTTC. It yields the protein CASSSRQGRQEQYF.

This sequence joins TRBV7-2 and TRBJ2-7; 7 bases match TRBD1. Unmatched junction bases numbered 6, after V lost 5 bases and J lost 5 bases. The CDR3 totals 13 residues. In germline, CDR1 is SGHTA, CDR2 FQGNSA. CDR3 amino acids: CASSTGQTDEQYF. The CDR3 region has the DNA TGTGCCAGCAGCACGGGACAGACGGACGAGCAGTACTTC.

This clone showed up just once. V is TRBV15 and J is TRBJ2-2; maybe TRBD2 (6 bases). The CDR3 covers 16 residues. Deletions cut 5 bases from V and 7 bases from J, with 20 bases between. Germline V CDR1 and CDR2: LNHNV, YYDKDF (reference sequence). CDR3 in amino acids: CATSWRDGFKDGELFF. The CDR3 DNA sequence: TGTGCCACCAGCTGGAGGGACGGGTTTAAGGACGGGGAGCTGTTTTTT.

CDR3 amino acids: CASSLRREQPQHF. DNA of the CDR3: TGTGCCAGCAGTCTCCGGCGAGAACAGCCCCAGCATTTT. The V gene is TRBV6-1, the J gene TRBJ1-5, with D unclear. CDR1 is MNHNS, CDR2 SASEGT, per germline. This CDR3 spans 13 amino acids. The V end was cut by 5 bases, the J end by 7 bases, with 12 bases between.

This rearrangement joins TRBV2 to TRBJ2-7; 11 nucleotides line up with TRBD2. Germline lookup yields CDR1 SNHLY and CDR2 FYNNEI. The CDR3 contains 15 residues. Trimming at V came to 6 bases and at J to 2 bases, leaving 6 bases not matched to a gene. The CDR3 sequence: CASRDLAGGPYEQYF. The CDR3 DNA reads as TGTGCCAGCAGAGATCTAGCGGGGGGACCCTACGAGCAGTACTTC.

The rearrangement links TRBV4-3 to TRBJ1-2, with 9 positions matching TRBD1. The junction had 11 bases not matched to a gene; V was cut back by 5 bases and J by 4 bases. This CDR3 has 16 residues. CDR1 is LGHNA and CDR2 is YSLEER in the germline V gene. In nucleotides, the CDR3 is TGCGCCAGCAGCGACGGGACAGGGATTGAGGTCTATGGCTACACCTTC. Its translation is CASSDGTGIEVYGYTF.

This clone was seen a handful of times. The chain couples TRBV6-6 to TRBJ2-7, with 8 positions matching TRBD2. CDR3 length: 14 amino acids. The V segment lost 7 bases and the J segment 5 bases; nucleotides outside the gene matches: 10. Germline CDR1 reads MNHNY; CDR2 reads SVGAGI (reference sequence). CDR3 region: CASIGRGGPHEQYF. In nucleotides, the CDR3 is TGTGCCAGCATCGGACGGGGGGGTCCCCACGAGCAGTACTTC.

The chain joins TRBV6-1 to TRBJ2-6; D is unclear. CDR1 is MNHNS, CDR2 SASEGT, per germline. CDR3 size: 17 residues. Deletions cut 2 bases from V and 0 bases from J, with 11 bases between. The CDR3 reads CASSEFGLSSGANVLTF. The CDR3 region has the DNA TGTGCCAGCAGTGAATTTGGGTTGAGCTCTGGGGCCAACGTCCTGACTTTC.

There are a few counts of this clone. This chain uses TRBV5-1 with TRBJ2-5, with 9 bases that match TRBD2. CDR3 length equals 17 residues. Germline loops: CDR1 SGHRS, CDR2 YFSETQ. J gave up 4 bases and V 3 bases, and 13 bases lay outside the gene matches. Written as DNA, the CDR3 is TGCGCCAGCAGCTCCGGCGGGGGGGCAGAGCCCCGAGAGACCCAGTACTTC. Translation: CASSSGGGAEPRETQYF.

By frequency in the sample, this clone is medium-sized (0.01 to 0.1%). CDR3: CASSLGQGGLGKNIQYF. The CDR3 DNA reads TGTGCCAGCAGCCTCGGACAGGGTGGGTTAGGCAAAAACATTCAGTACTTC. The genes are TRBV7-9 and TRBJ2-4; 8 nucleotides match TRBD1. The CDR3 is 17 residues long. The V gene end was trimmed by 5 bases and the J gene end by 3 bases; junction bases not matched to a gene: 12. Germline values: CDR1 SEHNR, CDR2 FQNEAQ (reference sequence).

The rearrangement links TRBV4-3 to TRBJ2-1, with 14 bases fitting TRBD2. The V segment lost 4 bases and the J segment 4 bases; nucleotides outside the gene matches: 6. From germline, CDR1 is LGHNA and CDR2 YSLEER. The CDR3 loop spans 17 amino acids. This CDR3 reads CASSPGLAGAFYNEQFF. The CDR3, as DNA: TGCGCCAGCAGCCCGGGACTAGCGGGGGCCTTTTACAATGAGCAGTTCTTC.

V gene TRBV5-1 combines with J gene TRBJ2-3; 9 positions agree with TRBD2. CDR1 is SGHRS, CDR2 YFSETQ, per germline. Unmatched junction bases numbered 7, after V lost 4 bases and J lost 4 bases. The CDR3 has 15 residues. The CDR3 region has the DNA TGCGCCAGCAGCACCGGGACTAGCCTTCCAGATACGCAGTATTTT. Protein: CASSTGTSLPDTQYF.

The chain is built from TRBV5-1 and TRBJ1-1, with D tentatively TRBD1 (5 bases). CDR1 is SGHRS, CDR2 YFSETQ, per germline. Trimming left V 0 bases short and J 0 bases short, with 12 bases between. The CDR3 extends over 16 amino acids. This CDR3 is CASSLGRDRLNTEAFF. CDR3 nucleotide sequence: TGCGCCAGCAGCTTGGGCCGAGACAGACTGAACACTGAAGCTTTCTTT.

CDR3 amino acids: CASSEVVSGYTF. As DNA, the CDR3 is TGTGCCAGCAGTGAGGTAGTCTCTGGCTACACCTTC. The chain uses TRBV2 and TRBJ1-2; no definite D call. Trimming cost V 3 bases and J 7 bases, with 9 bases left between them. The CDR3 spans 12 residues. Germline V gives CDR1 SNHLY, CDR2 FYNNEI. Complete variable domain (other parts from reference TRBV2 and TRBJ1-2): EPEVTQTPSHQVTQMGQEVILRCVPISNHLYFYWYRQILGQKVEFLVSFYNNEISEKSEIFDDQFSVERPDGSNFTLKIRSTKLEDSAMYFCASSEVVSGYTFGSGTRLTVV.